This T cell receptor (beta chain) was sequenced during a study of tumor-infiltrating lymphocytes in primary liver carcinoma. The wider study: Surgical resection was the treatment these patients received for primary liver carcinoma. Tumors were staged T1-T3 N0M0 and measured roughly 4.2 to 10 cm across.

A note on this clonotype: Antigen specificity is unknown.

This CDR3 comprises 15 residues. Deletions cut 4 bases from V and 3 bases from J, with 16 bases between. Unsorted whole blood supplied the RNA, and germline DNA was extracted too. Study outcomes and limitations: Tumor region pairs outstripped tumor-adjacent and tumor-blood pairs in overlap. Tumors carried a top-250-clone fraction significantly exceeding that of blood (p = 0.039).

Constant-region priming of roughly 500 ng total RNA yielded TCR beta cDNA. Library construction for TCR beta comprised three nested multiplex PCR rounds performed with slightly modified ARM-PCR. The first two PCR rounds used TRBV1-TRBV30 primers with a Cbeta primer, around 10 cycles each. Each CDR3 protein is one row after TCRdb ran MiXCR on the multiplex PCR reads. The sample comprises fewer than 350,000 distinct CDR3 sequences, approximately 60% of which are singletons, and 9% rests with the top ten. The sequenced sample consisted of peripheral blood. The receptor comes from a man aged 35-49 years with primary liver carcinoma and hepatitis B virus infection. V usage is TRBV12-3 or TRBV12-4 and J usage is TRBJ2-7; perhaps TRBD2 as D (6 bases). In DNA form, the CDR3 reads TGTGCCAGCAGTTCATGGCGGGGCCGGGGCTACGAGCAGTACTTC. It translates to CASSSWRGRGYEQYF.